The 32 T cell receptor beta chains reported below all come from one sample, sequenced in a study of metastatic and nonmetastatic thyroid tumors. Each patient went into thyroid surgery without having received any treatment. TCRdb re-called clones via MiXCR from the PCR reads. Of about 20,000 clones listed, 15% to 18% are singletons. The sequencing input was blood. The source is a female donor with papillary thyroid cancer or a benign thyroid nodule (not recorded which). Some clones in this sample may be carry-over from other donors' samples.

Worth noting for this clone: A much larger clone lies one base from this, so it may be a read error. The chain joins TRBV4-2 to TRBJ2-3, with D possibly being TRBD1 or TRBD2 (6 bases each). CDR3 length: 17 amino acids. In germline, CDR1 is LGHNA, CDR2 YNFKEQ. The ends were cut back, 5 bases at V and 1 base at J, with 19 bases in the middle. The DNA for the CDR3 is TGTGCCAGCAGCGTAGAACCGGGGGCAGGGCGCACAGATACGCAGTATTTT. This sequence encodes CASSVEPGAGRTDTQYF.

For this clone: A much larger clone lies one base from this, so it may be a read error. This CDR3 is also generated by other DNA sequences in the sample. The J gene is TRBJ2-3, the V gene TRBV11-2; 8 bases align to TRBD2. Germline V gives CDR1 SGHAT, CDR2 FQNNGV. The length of the CDR3 is 15 residues. The CDR3 sequence is CASSLGWTSTDTQYF. The CDR3 nucleotides are TGTGCCAGCAGCTTAGGGTGGACTAGCACAGATACGCAGTATTTC.

A few counts support this clone. With a much larger clone just one base away, this may be a read error. The chain couples TRBV12-3 or TRBV12-4 to TRBJ2-1; weak D call: TRBD2 (6 bases). The CDR3 extends over 16 amino acids. CDR3 coding DNA: TGTGCCAGCAGTTTGGGGGGACGACGCTCCTACAATGAGCATTTCTTC. Residues: CASSLGGRRSYNEHFF.

This clone has ten or more counts. This chain connects TRBV7-9 to TRBJ2-1; D tentatively reads TRBD1 or TRBD2 (6 bases each). V was cut by 2 bases and J by 2 bases, with 10 bases left in between. In germline, CDR1 is SEHNR, CDR2 FQNEAQ (reference sequence). The CDR3 totals 15 residues. This chain's CDR3 is CASSLIGGTYNEQFF. The CDR3 DNA reads as TGTGCCAGCAGCTTAATAGGGGGGACCTACAATGAGCAGTTCTTC.

This clone was counted at least ten times. The V gene is TRBV6-5, the J gene TRBJ2-3, with TRBD2 matching over 11 bases. The CDR3 loop spans 16 amino acids. Trimming removed 4 bases from V and 2 bases from J; junction bases left unmatched: 5. Germline values: CDR1 MNHEY, CDR2 SVGAGI. Here the CDR3 DNA reads TGTGCCAGCAGTTTGACTAGCGGGGCCCTCACAGATACGCAGTATTTT. This codes for CASSLTSGALTDTQYF.

This clone occurred a few times. The CDR3 bases are TGTGCCAGCTCACCGACAGCTAACTATGGCTACACCTTC. Residues: CASSPTANYGYTF. V usage is TRBV18 and J usage is TRBJ1-2; D possibly corresponds to TRBD1 (5 bases). Per the germline V gene, CDR1 is KGHSH and CDR2 is LQKENI. The CDR3 length is 13 residues. V lost 3 bases and J lost 0, with 5 bases in between.

This clone was seen a few times. The chain links TRBV27 to TRBJ2-7; D is uncertain. V was clipped by 8 bases and J by 3 bases, with 14 bases between them. From germline, CDR1 is MNHEY and CDR2 SMNVEV (reference sequence). CDR3 size: 13 residues. The CDR3 loop is CASGSPLYYEQYF. For the CDR3, the DNA is TGTGCCAGCGGCTCCCCATTGTACTACGAGCAGTACTTC.

This clone was observed at least ten times. The chain joins TRBV20-1 to TRBJ1-2; 9 bases map to TRBD1. V shed 6 bases and J 2 bases; nucleotides not matched to a gene: 10. Per the germline V gene, CDR1 is DFQATT and CDR2 is SNEGSKA (reference sequence). The CDR3 totals 15 residues. In DNA, the CDR3 is TGCAGTGCCGTGGACAGGGGCAGCCCCAACTATGGCTACACCTTC. Translation gives CSAVDRGSPNYGYTF.

This clone was seen many times. The chain employs TRBV3-1 and TRBJ2-5; D is ambiguous. This CDR3 region has 13 residues. Germline V gene sequence: CDR1 LGHDT, CDR2 YNNKEL (reference sequence). Trimming shortened V by 3 bases and J by 4 bases, and 9 bases separated the two germline ends. The CDR3 reads CASSQGARETQYF. The CDR3 DNA reads as TGTGCCAGCAGCCAGGGTGCTCGAGAGACCCAGTACTTC.

This clone was seen many times. V and J are TRBV3-1 and TRBJ2-1, with 7 bases that match TRBD1. Germline V gene data show CDR1 as LGHDT and CDR2 as YNNKEL (reference sequence). This CDR3 is 12 amino acids long. Trimming cost V 2 bases and J 12 bases; bases outside gene matches: 4. CDR3 sequence (DNA): TGTGCCAGCAGCCAACAGACAGGGCGGCAGTTCTTC. Its protein is CASSQQTGRQFF.

Only a few counts were recorded for this clone. The gene calls are TRBV27 and TRBJ2-7; D call uncertain. Germline CDR1 and CDR2: MNHEY and SMNVEV (reference sequence). The CDR3 has 15 amino acids. V lost 5 bases and J lost 1, with 15 bases in between. The DNA of the CDR3 is TGTGCCAGCAGTGTCACGGGCATAGAATCCTACGAGCAGTACTTC. This encodes CASSVTGIESYEQYF.

The chain couples TRBV19 to TRBJ1-2; D remains ambiguous. With 9 bases removed from V and 8 bases from J, the gap between germline ends came to 16 bases. From germline, CDR1 is LNHDA and CDR2 SQIVND (reference sequence). The CDR3 has 12 amino acids. The CDR3 region is CASSDRTGGYTF. The CDR3 DNA reads as TGTGCCAGCTCTGACCGAACGGGCGGCTACACCTTC.

The table lists this clone with many counts. The rearrangement joins TRBV7-3 to TRBJ2-4, with 10 bases lining up with TRBD1. V lost 5 bases, J lost 7 bases, and 5 bases stayed unmatched. The CDR3 covers 14 residues. Germline V gives CDR1 SGHTA, CDR2 FQGTGA. CDR3 sequence reads: CASSPGTGVNIQYF. CDR3 nucleotide sequence: TGTGCCAGCAGCCCAGGGACAGGGGTTAACATTCAGTACTTC.

This clone was found many times. The V gene is TRBV7-2, the J gene TRBJ2-5; D is unresolved. CDR1 and CDR2 (germline): SGHTA, FQGNSA. The V end lost 4 bases, the J end lost 4 bases, and 13 bases lay between the germline ends. The CDR3 totals 14 residues. DNA of the CDR3: TGTGCCAGCAGCTCCCCTTATCTAGGAGAGACCCAGTACTTC. The encoded protein is CASSSPYLGETQYF.

Ten or more counts support this clone. The chain couples TRBV10-3 to TRBJ1-1; 9 bases fit TRBD1. The V gene end was trimmed by 2 bases and the J gene end by 4 bases; junction bases not matched to a gene: 5. CDR1 ENHRY and CDR2 SYGVKD come from the germline V gene. CDR3 length: 15 residues. The CDR3 sequence: CAISERGTGPTEAFF. CDR3 nucleotide sequence: TGTGCCATCAGTGAGAGGGGGACAGGGCCCACTGAAGCTTTCTTT.

This clone was picked up many times. The chain couples TRBV3-1 to TRBJ2-7; D might be TRBD2 (6 bases). Trimming took 3 bases from V and 3 from J, leaving 9 bases between them. Germline CDR1 and CDR2: LGHDT and YNNKEL (reference sequence). This CDR3 contains 13 residues. DNA of the CDR3: TGTGCCAGCAGCCAGACTAGGGACTACGAGCAGTACTTC. This encodes CASSQTRDYEQYF.

Of note for this clone: Germline is not matched at one junction end, which may reflect a read error. The CDR3 here is CATKGTATGNAIYF. In DNA, the CDR3 is TGTGCCACTAAAGGGACGGCTACTGGAAACGCCATATATTTT. The chain joins TRBV28 to TRBJ1-3, with D possibly being TRBD1 (5 bases). Germline V gene lookup returns CDR1 MDHEN and CDR2 SYDVKM. CDR3 length: 14 residues. The complete variable domain, with remaining parts taken from reference TRBV28 and TRBJ1-3, reads DVKVTQSSRYLVKRTGEKVFLECVQDMDHENMFWYRQDPGLGLRLIYFSYDVKMKEKGDIPEGYSVSREKKERFSLILESASTNQTSMYLCATKGTATGNAIYFGEGSWLTVV.

Regarding this clone: One junction end does not reproduce the germline sequence, and a read error may be involved. The chain carries TRBV6-1 and TRBJ2-1; perhaps TRBD2 as D (6 bases). Per the germline V gene, CDR1 is MNHNS and CDR2 is SASEGT. The length of the CDR3 is 16 residues. CDR3 sequence (DNA): TGTGCCAGCAGCCCCCGCGGGGTGAGCTCCTACAATGACCAGTTCTTC. Encoded protein: CASSPRGVSSYNDQFF.

This clone was observed many times. The CDR3 region is CASSLEIWQEYGYTF. The CDR3 DNA sequence: TGCGCCAGCAGCTTGGAGATTTGGCAGGAGTATGGCTACACCTTC. The chain has TRBV5-1 and TRBJ1-2; D not certain. The CDR3 loop spans 15 amino acids. The V and J ends lost 0 bases and 5 bases respectively, with 14 bases between them. Germline-derived CDR1 and CDR2 are SGHRS and YFSETQ.

In this sample, this clone turned up a few times. V usage is TRBV6-1 and J usage is TRBJ2-1, with 11 bases that match TRBD2. The CDR3 is 15 amino acids. V was clipped by 6 bases and J by 9 bases; unmatched bases: 10. Germline loops: CDR1 MNHNS, CDR2 SASEGT. The CDR3 bases are TGTGCCAGCAGCCTTAGCGGGGGGGCTTTTCCTGAGCAGTTCTTC. Protein sequence: CASSLSGGAFPEQFF.

In nucleotides, the CDR3 is TGTGCCAGCAGAACAGGTGGCGCAAACAATGAGCAGTTCTTC. It yields the protein CASRTGGANNEQFF. The V and J genes are TRBV6-1 and TRBJ2-1, with D tentatively TRBD1 (5 bases). This CDR3 has 14 amino acids. Deletions cut 6 bases from V and 5 bases from J, with 14 bases between. Germline CDR1 is MNHNS and CDR2 is SASEGT.

This clone was counted many times. V gene TRBV4-1 combines with J gene TRBJ1-2, with D possibly TRBD1 on 5 matching bases. The CDR3 has 15 amino acids. Trimming left V 1 base short and J 2 bases short, with 11 bases between. The germline gives CDR1 MGHRA, CDR2 YSYEKL. CDR3 amino acids: CASSQARRGNYGYTF. The DNA of the CDR3 is TGCGCCAGCAGCCAAGCCCGACGGGGGAACTATGGCTACACCTTC.

The table lists this clone with many counts. CDR3 coding DNA: TGTGCCAGCAGCTTGCGTGAGACAGGGGGGTACGAGCAGTACTTC. As protein: CASSLRETGGYEQYF. This chain joins TRBV5-5 and TRBJ2-7, with 9 bases that match TRBD1. The germline gives CDR1 SGHKS, CDR2 YYEKEE (reference sequence). The CDR3 sequence is 15 residues long. The V segment lost 1 base and the J segment 4 bases; nucleotides outside the gene matches: 6.

This clone is termed medium-sized (0.01 to 0.1%). The chain uses TRBV12-3 or TRBV12-4 and TRBJ1-5; no firm D call. CDR3 length equals 14 residues. The germline V and J ends were trimmed by 1 base and 0 bases, with 4 bases remaining between them. The CDR3 loop is CASSLGNSNQPQHF. CDR3 sequence (DNA): TGTGCCAGCAGTTTAGGGAATAGCAATCAGCCCCAGCATTTT.

This clone was counted between two and nine times. This may arise from a read error, as a much more abundant clone is one base away. The rearrangement links TRBV5-1 to TRBJ2-1; 11 bases fit TRBD2. In germline, CDR1 is SGHRS, CDR2 YFSETQ. The CDR3 loop spans 16 amino acids. DNA for the CDR3: TGCGCCAGCAGCTTTGGGACTAGCGGAACCTACAATGATCAGTTCTTC. Translated, it gives CASSFGTSGTYNDQFF. Full variable domain (rest looked up from reference TRBV5-1 and TRBJ2-1): KAGVTQTPRYLIKTRGQQVTLSCSPISGHRSVSWYQQTPGQGLQFLFEYFSETQRNKGNFPGRFSGRQFSNSRSEMNVSTLELGDSALYLCASSFGTSGTYNDQFFGPGTRLTVL.

By proportion, this clone is medium-sized. The J gene is TRBJ1-2, the V gene TRBV9, with no clear D. CDR1 SGDLS and CDR2 YYNGEE come from the germline V gene. The ends were cut back, 0 bases at V and 6 bases at J, with 12 bases in the middle. The CDR3 is 14 residues long. The CDR3 DNA sequence: TGTGCCAGCAGCGTAGGGTCGGGAGGTGATGGCTACACCTTC. The encoded protein is CASSVGSGGDGYTF. Full variable domain (remainder filled in from reference TRBV9 and TRBJ1-2): DSGVTQTPKHLITATGQRVTLRCSPRSGDLSVYWYQQSLDQGLQFLIQYYNGEERAKGNILERFSAQQFPDLHSELNLSSLELGDSALYFCASSVGSGGDGYTFGSGTRLTVV.

This clone was observed a handful of times. J is TRBJ2-7 and V is TRBV6-2 or TRBV6-3, with TRBD1 identical over 10 bases. The junction had 6 bases not matched to a gene; V was cut back by 0 bases and J by 7 bases. Germline values: CDR1 MNHEY, CDR2 SVGEGT. This CDR3 comprises 15 residues. CDR3 region: CASSYSGQGFREQYF. Written as DNA, the CDR3 is TGTGCCAGCAGTTACTCGGGACAGGGGTTTAGAGAGCAGTACTTC.

The sample holds a few counts of this clone. The chain joins TRBV28 to TRBJ2-7; possible D gene TRBD2, 7 bases. Trimming shortened V by 6 bases and J by 4 bases, and 16 bases separated the two germline ends. The CDR3 spans 14 residues. CDR1 is MDHEN and CDR2 is SYDVKM in the germline V gene. Written as DNA, the CDR3 is TGTGCCAGCAGCTCTGGGGGGGCCTGGTACGAGCAGTACTTC. It encodes CASSSGGAWYEQYF.

This clone appeared many times. The CDR3 DNA sequence: TGCAGTGCTAGAGCGGGGGCGGGTGGAGAGACCCAGTACTTC. Its protein is CSARAGAGGETQYF. The chain is built from TRBV20-1 and TRBJ2-5; D tentatively fits TRBD1 or TRBD2 (6 bases each). In germline, CDR1 is DFQATT, CDR2 SNEGSKA (reference sequence). With 1 base removed from V and 4 bases from J, the gap between germline ends came to 13 bases. This CDR3 comprises 14 residues.

Many counts were recorded for this clone. The V and J genes are TRBV2 and TRBJ2-3; 7 bases line up with TRBD2. In germline, CDR1 is SNHLY, CDR2 FYNNEI. J was trimmed by 1 base and V by 5 bases; bases with no gene match: 12. The CDR3 has 17 amino acids. The CDR3 DNA sequence: TGTGCCAGCAGTCCCGACTCTCTGGCGGGGGGCACAGATACGCAGTATTTT. This sequence encodes CASSPDSLAGGTDTQYF.

In its sample, this clone was seen many times. J is TRBJ1-5 and V is TRBV5-6; D is undetermined. Germline-derived CDR1 and CDR2 are SGHDT and YYEEEE. The CDR3 loop spans 17 amino acids. Trimming stripped 2 bases from V and 3 bases from J, with 18 bases between. The CDR3 here is CASSLSLLARDNQPQHF. CDR3 nucleotides: TGTGCCAGCAGCTTATCCCTCTTGGCACGGGACAATCAGCCCCAGCATTTT.

The rearrangement links TRBV6-2 or TRBV6-3 to TRBJ2-7; D ambiguous. Germline V gene lookup returns CDR1 MNHEY and CDR2 SVGEGT. The CDR3 has 14 amino acids. Trimming stripped 6 bases from V and 1 base from J, with 13 bases between. The DNA for the CDR3 is TGTGCCAGCAGCCAAGACACGGCGTCCTACGAGCAGTACTTC. It specifies CASSQDTASYEQYF.